This T cell receptor beta chain was observed in a study of human T cells and chemical hapten exposure. Points from the study as a whole: There was no change with DPC sensitization in TCRs above 1 in 1000 frequency.

Original processing notes: Individual samples carried between roughly 23,224 and 700,000 TCRs, with 95,638 as the median. Each CDR3 protein is one row after TCRdb ran MiXCR on the RACE reads. The V and J calls were not made by the authors but by TCRdb's processing. Here the sample spans about 360,000 distinct CDR3 sequences, 4% to 5.5% being singletons. The CDR3 covers 16 residues. V dropped 0 bases and J dropped 1 base, with 12 bases sitting between them. Germline CDR1 reads ENHRY; CDR2 reads SYGVKD. This clonotype was counted ten times or more. Its matching antigen is unknown. The time point denotes: patch test 1, 2 weeks after DPC sensitization. Indicated treatment: therapeutic diphenylcyclopropenone sensitization with weekly scalp DPC. Patch tests were applied only after blood draws. Donation of samples came from alopecia patients who were 18 to 70 years old and suitable for DPC.

This sample comprised whole blood, obtained in connection with sensitization to the hapten diphenylcyclopropenone (DPC). The chain has TRBV10-3 and TRBJ2-5; a possible D gene is TRBD1 (6 bases). The sequence came from a woman aged 45-65 years with alopecia areata. Some clones in this sample may be carry-over from other donors' samples. CDR3 coding DNA: TGTGCCATCAGTGAGTCTCGGGGACAAATCCAAGAGACCCAGTACTTC. Its protein product is CAISESRGQIQETQYF.